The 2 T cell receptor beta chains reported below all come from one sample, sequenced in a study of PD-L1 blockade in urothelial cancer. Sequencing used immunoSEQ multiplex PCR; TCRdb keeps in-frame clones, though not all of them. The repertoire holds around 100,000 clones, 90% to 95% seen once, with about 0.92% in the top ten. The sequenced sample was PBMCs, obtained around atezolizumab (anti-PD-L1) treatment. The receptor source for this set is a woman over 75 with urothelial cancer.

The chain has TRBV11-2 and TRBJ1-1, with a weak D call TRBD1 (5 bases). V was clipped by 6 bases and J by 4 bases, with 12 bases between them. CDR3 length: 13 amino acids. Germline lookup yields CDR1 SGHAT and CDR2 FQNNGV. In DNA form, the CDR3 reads TGTGCCAGCAGTCATCGACAGCTCACTGAAGCTTTCTTT. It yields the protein CASSHRQLTEAFF.

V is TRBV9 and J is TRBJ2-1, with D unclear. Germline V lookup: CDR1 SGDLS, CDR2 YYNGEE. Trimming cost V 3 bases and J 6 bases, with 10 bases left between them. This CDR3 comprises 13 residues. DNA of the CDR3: TGTGCCAGCAGCGCAGATCCAGGCAATGAGCAGTTCTTC. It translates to CASSADPGNEQFF.